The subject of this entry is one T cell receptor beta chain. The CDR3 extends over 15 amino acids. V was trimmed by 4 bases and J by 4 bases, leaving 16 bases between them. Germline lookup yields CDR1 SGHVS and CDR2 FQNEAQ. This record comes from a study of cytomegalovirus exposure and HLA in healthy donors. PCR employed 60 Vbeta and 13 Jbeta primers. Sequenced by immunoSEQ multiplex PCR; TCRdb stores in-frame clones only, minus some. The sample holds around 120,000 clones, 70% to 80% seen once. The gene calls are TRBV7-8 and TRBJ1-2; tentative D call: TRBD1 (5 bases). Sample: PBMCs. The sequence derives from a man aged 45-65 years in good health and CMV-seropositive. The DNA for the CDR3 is TGTGCCAGCAGCTCAGAGGTGGAGGGACTCTATGGCTACACCTTC. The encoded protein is CASSSEVEGLYGYTF.